The 5 T cell receptor beta chains below were found in one sample sequenced in a study of T cells in narcolepsy. Sequencing was performed with immunoSEQ multiplex PCR; in TCRdb, only in-frame clones are kept and a portion is missing. The repertoire holds just under 35,000 clones, 75% to 90% seen once, with more than 1% in the top ten. The specimen was memory (CD45RA-) CD4+ T cells from blood. The receptors derive from a human donor in good health.

The chain joins TRBV27 to TRBJ2-3; D is undetermined. Trimming pared 3 bases from V and 5 bases from J, leaving 3 bases between. The CDR3 loop spans 11 amino acids. Germline V gene lookup returns CDR1 MNHEY and CDR2 SMNVEV (reference sequence). CDR3 residues: CASSFGDTQYF. Here the CDR3 DNA reads TGTGCCAGCAGTTTTGGAGATACGCAGTATTTT.

The J gene is TRBJ2-3, the V gene TRBV7-9; D is possibly TRBD2 (5 bases). The germline gives CDR1 SEHNR, CDR2 FQNEAQ (reference sequence). Deletions cut 5 bases from V and 1 base from J, with 13 bases between. The CDR3 has 15 amino acids. CDR3 nucleotides: TGTGCCAGCAGCCTAGACGTCGGGGGCACAGATACGCAGTATTTT. It codes for CASSLDVGGTDTQYF.

V is TRBV18 and J is TRBJ1-2; 8 bases align to TRBD1. The germline V gene has CDR1 KGHSH and CDR2 LQKENI. The ends lost 5 bases at V and 6 bases at J; junction bases unmatched: 11. The CDR3 runs to 15 residues. CDR3 sequence reads: CASSFGQGGVNGYTF. CDR3 bases: TGTGCCAGCTCATTCGGACAGGGAGGAGTAAATGGCTACACCTTC.

The DNA of the CDR3 is TGTGCCAGCTCACTTGCAGGCTATAGCAATCAGCCCCAGCATTTT. It yields the protein CASSLAGYSNQPQHF. The rearrangement uses TRBV18 and TRBJ1-5; no clear D. The germline gives CDR1 KGHSH, CDR2 LQKENI. There are 15 residues in the CDR3. Trimming took 4 bases from V and 0 from J, leaving 10 bases between them.

This clone was recorded once. The chain links TRBV5-5 to TRBJ2-3, with D maybe TRBD2 (6 bases). Trimming removed 1 base from V and 1 base from J, with 10 bases in between. Germline loops: CDR1 SGHKS, CDR2 YYEKEE (reference sequence). This CDR3 spans 15 amino acids. CDR3 bases: TGTGCCAGCAGCTTGAGGTCGGGGGGCACAGATACGCAGTATTTT. Its protein is CASSLRSGGTDTQYF.